A single sample is the source of the 13 T cell receptor beta chains below, sequenced in a study of cytomegalovirus exposure and HLA in healthy donors. Researchers ran the PCR with 60 Vbeta and 13 Jbeta primers. TCRdb's table, derived via immunoSEQ multiplex PCR, lists solely in-frame clones and lacks some. Counted here are about 86,000 clones, around 80% occurring once; the ten biggest clones make up roughly 2.5%. Sequencing input: PBMCs. The receptor set was obtained from a male donor in good health and CMV-seropositive.

The chain joins TRBV11-1 to TRBJ2-5, with D perhaps matching TRBD1 (6 bases). Germline V gene lookup returns CDR1 SGHAT and CDR2 FQDESV (reference sequence). This CDR3 region has 13 residues. Trimming shortened V by 5 bases and J by 2 bases, and 9 bases separated the two germline ends. CDR3 region: CASSRGQQETQYF. CDR3 DNA sequence: TGTGCCAGCAGCCGAGGACAGCAAGAGACCCAGTACTTC.

The chain employs TRBV6-5 and TRBJ2-7, with a weak D call TRBD2 (6 bases). Trimming left V 7 bases short and J 4 bases short, with 14 bases between. The CDR3 length is 13 residues. Germline-derived CDR1 and CDR2 are MNHEY and SVGAGI. The CDR3 region is CASTSGGVYEQYF. CDR3 nucleotide sequence: TGTGCCAGCACCTCAGGAGGGGTTTACGAGCAGTACTTC.

The chain has TRBV2 and TRBJ1-6; D remains ambiguous. V was trimmed by 7 bases and J by 9 bases, leaving 13 bases between them. The CDR3 is 13 residues long. Germline V gene sequence: CDR1 SNHLY, CDR2 FYNNEI. The CDR3 DNA reads as TGTGCCAGCACCGAGGGCTTGGGTTCACCCCTCCACTTT. It translates to CASTEGLGSPLHF.

The chain is built from TRBV2 and TRBJ2-7, with 9 positions matching TRBD2. Germline loops: CDR1 SNHLY, CDR2 FYNNEI. The CDR3 has 16 amino acids. V shed 4 bases, J shed 4 bases, and the junction held 11 bases outside the gene matches. In DNA form, the CDR3 reads TGTGCCAGCAGTGGGGGGACTAGCCGACCCAGATACGAGCAGTACTTC. The encoded protein is CASSGGTSRPRYEQYF.

This sequence joins TRBV7-9 and TRBJ2-7, with 7 bases lining up with TRBD1. CDR3 length: 16 amino acids. Germline V gene lookup returns CDR1 SEHNR and CDR2 FQNEAQ (reference sequence). J gave up 3 bases and V 5 bases, and 13 bases lay outside the gene matches. In DNA form, the CDR3 reads TGTGCCAGCAGCGACCCGAGGGGGCAATCCCTCTACGAGCAGTACTTC. It translates to CASSDPRGQSLYEQYF.

The chain combines TRBV11-2 with TRBJ1-1; no clear D gene. The CDR3 covers 12 residues. With 3 bases removed from V and 2 bases from J, the gap between germline ends came to 4 bases. Germline CDR1 and CDR2: SGHAT and FQNNGV. Here the CDR3 reads CASSFINTEAFF. DNA of the CDR3: TGTGCCAGCAGCTTCATCAACACTGAAGCTTTCTTT.

The chain joins TRBV5-1 to TRBJ1-5; possibly TRBD1 for D (5 bases). V was trimmed by 0 bases and J by 2 bases, leaving 9 bases between them. This CDR3 contains 15 residues. Germline V gene data show CDR1 as SGHRS and CDR2 as YFSETQ. The CDR3 nucleotides read TGCGCCAGCAGCTTGGAGGCAGGGCGCAATCAGCCCCAGCATTTT. Encoded protein: CASSLEAGRNQPQHF.

The chain carries TRBV30 and TRBJ2-3; possible D gene TRBD2, 5 bases. The CDR3 contains 15 residues. Trimming left V 5 bases short and J 0 bases short, with 15 bases between. Germline V CDR1 and CDR2: GTSNPN, SVGIG (reference sequence). CDR3 loop: CAWASYGKSTDTQYF. In nucleotides, the CDR3 is TGTGCCTGGGCCTCCTACGGGAAAAGCACAGATACGCAGTATTTT.

This chain uses TRBV6-6 with TRBJ2-7, with a weak D call TRBD1 (5 bases). The germline V gene encodes CDR1 MNHNY and CDR2 SVGAGI (reference sequence). The V and J ends lost 5 bases and 0 bases respectively, with 8 bases between them. The CDR3 consists of 13 residues. The CDR3 bases are TGTGCCAGCAGTCGACAGAGCTCCTACGAGCAGTACTTC. Protein sequence: CASSRQSSYEQYF.

The chain links TRBV4-2 to TRBJ2-3, with 14 bases lining up with TRBD2. V lost 0 bases to trimming and J lost 3 bases; unmatched junction nucleotides: 8. Germline CDR1 is LGHNA and CDR2 is YNFKEQ. The CDR3 sequence is 19 residues long. CDR3 loop: CASSQDREGLAGATDTQYF. DNA for the CDR3: TGTGCCAGCAGCCAAGATAGGGAGGGACTAGCGGGAGCAACAGATACGCAGTATTTT.

This rearrangement joins TRBV10-3 to TRBJ1-2, with D hard to call. This CDR3 is 13 amino acids long. Germline CDR1 is ENHRY and CDR2 is SYGVKD. Between the trimmed V and J ends, which lost 3 bases and 6 bases, there was a span of 11 bases. CDR3 in amino acids: CAISDETTNGYTF. CDR3 coding DNA: TGTGCCATCAGTGATGAGACAACCAATGGCTACACCTTC.

The chain combines TRBV5-4 with TRBJ2-6, with TRBD1 matching over 9 bases. This CDR3 is 17 amino acids long. Trimming at V came to 4 bases and at J to 1 base, leaving 6 bases not matched to a gene. CDR1 and CDR2 (germline): SGHNT, YYREEE (reference sequence). The CDR3 loop is CASSISGTGSGANVLTF. The CDR3, as DNA: TGTGCCAGCAGCATTTCCGGGACAGGGTCTGGGGCCAACGTCCTGACTTTC.

The chain uses TRBV29-1 and TRBJ1-5; D perhaps matches TRBD1 (6 bases). The CDR3 is 12 amino acids. Germline values: CDR1 SQVTM, CDR2 ANQGSEA. Trimming took 4 bases from V and 3 from J, leaving 7 bases between them. CDR3 coding DNA: TGCAGCGTTGGGGACACCAATCAGCCCCAGCATTTT. It translates to CSVGDTNQPQHF. Full variable domain (rest looked up from reference TRBV29-1 and TRBJ1-5): SAVISQKPSRDICQRGTSLTIQCQVDSQVTMMFWYRQQPGQSLTLIATANQGSEATYESGFVIDKFPISRPNLTFSTLTVSNMSPEDSSIYLCSVGDTNQPQHFGDGTRLSIL.